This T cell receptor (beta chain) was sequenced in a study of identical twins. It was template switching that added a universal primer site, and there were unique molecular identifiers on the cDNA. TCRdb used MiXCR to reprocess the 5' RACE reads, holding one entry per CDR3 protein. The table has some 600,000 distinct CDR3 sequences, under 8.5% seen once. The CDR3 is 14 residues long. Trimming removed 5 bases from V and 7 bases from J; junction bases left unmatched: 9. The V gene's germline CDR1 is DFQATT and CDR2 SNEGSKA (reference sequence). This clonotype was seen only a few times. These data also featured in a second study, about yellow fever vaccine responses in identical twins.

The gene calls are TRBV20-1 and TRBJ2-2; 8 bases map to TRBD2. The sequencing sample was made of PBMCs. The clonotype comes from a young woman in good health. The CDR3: CSAGTGGPSGELFF. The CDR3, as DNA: TGCAGTGCTGGTACGGGAGGGCCCAGCGGGGAGCTGTTTTTT.